This T cell receptor beta chain was identified during a study of radiotherapy plus CTLA-4 blockade in lung cancer. Overall study results and limits: Expansion in blood of tumor-derived TCR clones was seen after radiotherapy plus ipilimumab.

Germline CDR1 and CDR2: SNHLY and FYNNEI. The CDR3 spans 14 residues. The ends were cut back, 6 bases at V and 7 bases at J, with 19 bases in the middle. Some clones are missing from TCRdb's copy, which holds only in-frame ones; the method was immunoSEQ multiplex PCR. The repertoire holds 95,000 to 150,000 clones, 75% to 90% seen once, with approximately 7.2% in the top ten. As concerns this clone: Antigen: not known.

Sequences were derived from peripheral blood, sampled from a patient treated with radiotherapy plus ipilimumab. The chain joins TRBV2 to TRBJ2-7; D might be TRBD1 (6 bases). The receptor was isolated from a human donor with non-small cell lung cancer that progressed on radiotherapy plus ipilimumab. This chain's CDR3 is CASRRTARIQEQYF. CDR3 nucleotide sequence: TGTGCCAGCAGGCGGACAGCCCGGATCCAGGAGCAGTACTTC.